This T cell receptor (beta chain) was identified during a study of radiation and T cells in renal cell carcinoma. There are a few counts of this clone. CDR3 length: 15 residues. With V trimmed by 0 bases and J by 3 bases, 2 bases remained unmatched. Germline V CDR1 and CDR2: MNHEY, SVGAGI. Generated by immunoSEQ multiplex PCR, the TCRdb table keeps only in-frame clones and is missing some. The repertoire includes over 120,000 clones, around nine tenths of them detected once, and about 12% sits in the top ten. Time point of the sample: baseline pretreatment blood. As to treatment: 15 Gy SBRT to primary tumor, nephrectomy 4 weeks later. Blood was sampled at baseline, 2 weeks and 4 weeks after SBRT.

The clonotype comes from a woman aged 45 to 65 with renal cell carcinoma. The gene calls are TRBV6-5 and TRBJ1-1; TRBD1 aligns across 9 bases. Specimen: blood, collected from a patient whose treatment included radiotherapy and nephrectomy. The CDR3 DNA follows: TGTGCCAGCAGTTACTCGGGGACAGGGTACACTGAAGCTTTCTTT. Amino acids: CASSYSGTGYTEAFF.